These 10 T cell receptor beta chains originate from one sample sequenced in a study of cytomegalovirus exposure and HLA in healthy donors. PCR used 60 Vbeta primers and 13 Jbeta primers. TCRdb keeps only in-frame clones here, not all; method: immunoSEQ multiplex PCR. The data hold 150,000 to 160,000 clones, with roughly 80% observed a single time. The specimen was PBMCs. The receptors shown here come from a man under 40 in good health and CMV-seropositive.

J is TRBJ2-7 and V is TRBV28; 9 positions agree with TRBD1. The CDR3 runs to 18 residues. The V gene's germline CDR1 is MDHEN and CDR2 SYDVKM. The J segment lost 3 bases and the V segment lost 1 base, leaving 13 bases of the junction unmatched. The CDR3 region is CASSLSGTGRYSLYEQYF. CDR3 DNA sequence: TGTGCCAGCAGTTTATCTGGGACAGGGCGTTATTCTCTCTACGAGCAGTACTTC.

This rearrangement joins TRBV9 to TRBJ1-1, with D possibly matching TRBD1 (5 bases). Germline values: CDR1 SGDLS, CDR2 YYNGEE. CDR3 size: 13 residues. V lost 5 bases to trimming and J lost 1 base, with 9 bases between them. In nucleotides, the CDR3 is TGTGCCAGCAGTGGTGACAGGAACACTGAAGCTTTCTTT. Its translation is CASSGDRNTEAFF.

The V call is TRBV28, the J call TRBJ2-3; D perhaps matches TRBD1 (6 bases). The CDR3 length is 18 residues. V gave up 3 bases and J gave up 3 bases, with 22 bases separating them. Germline V gene data show CDR1 as MDHEN and CDR2 as SYDVKM. CDR3 bases: TGTGCCAGCAGTTTCCCTAAAGGGGGAGCAGGGAGAACAGATACGCAGTATTTT. This translates into CASSFPKGGAGRTDTQYF.

This clone was found once. The rearrangement joins TRBV5-8 to TRBJ1-2, with D possibly TRBD1 on 5 matching bases. The CDR3 consists of 13 residues. CDR1 is SGHTS, CDR2 YDEGEE, per germline. V was clipped by 4 bases and J by 7 bases, with 14 bases between them. CDR3 coding DNA: TGTGCCAGCAGCCTTGCTACAGGACGTGGCTACACCTTC. Residues: CASSLATGRGYTF.

The chain has TRBV18 and TRBJ1-6; a weak D match, TRBD1 (6 bases). Germline loops: CDR1 KGHSH, CDR2 LQKENI. The CDR3 extends over 16 amino acids. V lost 3 bases and J lost 0, with 9 bases in between. The CDR3 loop reads CASSPEGVSYNSPLHF. CDR3 nucleotides: TGTGCCAGCTCACCCGAGGGGGTCTCCTATAATTCACCCCTCCACTTT.

This clone was observed a handful of times. This rearrangement joins TRBV6-1 to TRBJ1-2, with D tentatively TRBD1 (6 bases). Germline CDR1 and CDR2: MNHNS and SASEGT. The CDR3 consists of 14 residues. The V end was cut by 6 bases, the J end by 0 bases, with 11 bases between. CDR3 sequence: CASRGGGSNYGYTF. CDR3 DNA: TGTGCCAGCAGAGGCGGGGGCTCTAACTATGGCTACACCTTC.

The rearrangement links TRBV7-2 to TRBJ2-7; D not certain. CDR3 length equals 15 residues. Per the germline V gene, CDR1 is SGHTA and CDR2 is FQGNSA. The V gene lost 1 base and the J gene lost 0 bases, with 10 bases spanning the gap. The CDR3 DNA follows: TGTGCCAGCAGCTTAGAACCTAGTCGCTCCTACGAGCAGTACTTC. Protein: CASSLEPSRSYEQYF.

The chain's CDR3 is CASSLSLNTGELFF. The CDR3 DNA is TGTGCCAGCAGTTTATCTCTCAACACCGGGGAGCTGTTTTTT. This chain links TRBV28 with TRBJ2-2; D is unresolved. The V and J ends lost 1 base and 2 bases respectively, with 5 bases between them. The CDR3 covers 14 residues. The germline V gene has CDR1 MDHEN and CDR2 SYDVKM.

V usage is TRBV7-7 and J usage is TRBJ2-5; 8 nucleotides align to TRBD1. CDR1 is SSHAT and CDR2 is FNYEAQ in the germline V gene (reference sequence). The CDR3 has 13 amino acids. The CDR3 DNA is TGTGCTAGTGCGACAGGGGCCCAAGAGACCCAGTACTTC. It is translated as CASATGAQETQYF.

There are a few counts of this clone. The rearrangement links TRBV4-1 to TRBJ1-6; D unresolved. The CDR3 has 15 amino acids. The V end was cut by 1 base, the J end by 9 bases, with 13 bases between. Germline V gives CDR1 MGHRA, CDR2 YSYEKL. Written as DNA, the CDR3 is TGCGCCAGCAGCCAAGTTGGAGGATTCGGTTCACCCCTCCACTTT. Protein: CASSQVGGFGSPLHF.